Here is one TCR beta chain with its context. Its target is unknown. Here immunoSEQ multiplex PCR was the method, and the copy in TCRdb shows in-frame clones only, minus some. The sample lists 380,000 or so clones; 88% were seen once. The CDR3 spans 12 residues. Germline V gene data show CDR1 as LNHDA and CDR2 as SQIVND (reference sequence). Trimming stripped 9 bases from V and 4 bases from J, with 12 bases between. The treatment: roughly 20 received Ad26.COV2.S at low or high dose, single or two shots; 5 received placebo; per-sample allocation not given. All samples were drawn on day 63, counting from the first vaccine or placebo injection. The data derive from a study of Ad26.COV2.S vaccination and SARS-CoV-2 variants. Broader study findings: Reportedly, after vaccination the spike-specific CD8+ and CD4+ T cell responses displayed substantial breadth. It is possible that the TCR breadth and depth analyses underestimated the total T cell responses.

The specimen comprised peripheral blood, sampled in a trial of Ad26.COV2.S vaccine versus placebo. The chain joins TRBV19 to TRBJ1-1; D uncertain. The sequence came from a person aged 18-65 years who received the Ad26.COV2.S COVID-19 vaccine or a placebo. The CDR3: CARPGRSTEAFF. CDR3 sequence (DNA): TGTGCCAGACCCGGTCGGAGCACTGAAGCTTTCTTT.